A single sample gave rise to the 20 T cell receptor beta chains below, sequenced in a study of T-cell reconstitution after alpha-beta-depleted transplantation in children. The library targeted TCRbeta and was prepared with unique molecular identifiers. TCRdb re-called the PCR reads with MiXCR, one entry per CDR3 protein. The table includes around 200,000 distinct CDR3 sequences, around 9.9% detected once. The specimen comprised PBMCs, sampled before TCRalphabeta/CD19-depleted stem cell transplant. The receptors come from a child in the first two years of life with acute myeloid leukemia, due to receive a stem cell transplant.

Only a few counts were recorded for this clonotype. This sequence joins TRBV29-1 and TRBJ2-2; D might be TRBD2 (6 bases). The CDR3 consists of 11 residues. V shed 3 bases and J shed 9 bases, with 8 bases lying between them. Germline CDR1 is SQVTM and CDR2 is ANQGSEA. The CDR3 is CSVEAGRELFF. The CDR3 DNA reads as TGCAGCGTTGAGGCGGGAAGGGAGCTGTTTTTT.

There are a few counts of this clonotype. V is TRBV10-3 and J is TRBJ2-7, with D possibly being TRBD1 or TRBD2 (5 bases each). V gave up 8 bases and J gave up 6 bases, with 20 bases separating them. The germline gives CDR1 ENHRY, CDR2 SYGVKD. The CDR3 has 14 residues. The DNA of the CDR3 is TGTGCCATCGGCGGCAGGGCGTTGGGGGTCGAGCAGTACTTC. It specifies CAIGGRALGVEQYF.

This clonotype was observed at least ten times. The chain has TRBV3-1 and TRBJ2-7; 12 bases line up with TRBD1. Germline V CDR1 and CDR2: LGHDT, YNNKEL (reference sequence). The trim removed 4 bases at V and 5 bases at J, leaving 9 bases unmatched. The CDR3 is 16 amino acids. DNA for the CDR3: TGTGCCAGCAGCCTTTACACCGGGACAGGGGGCGACGAGCAGTACTTC. It specifies CASSLYTGTGGDEQYF.

This clonotype turned up a few times. This chain uses TRBV11-2 with TRBJ2-5; tentative D call: TRBD1 (6 bases). Trimming pared 4 bases from V and 0 bases from J, leaving 9 bases between. Germline CDR1 reads SGHAT; CDR2 reads FQNNGV. This CDR3 has 14 residues. The CDR3 coding sequence is TGTGCCAGCAGCTCCCGGACAGACCAAGAGACCCAGTACTTC. This translates into CASSSRTDQETQYF. The full variable domain, rest sourced from reference TRBV11-2 and TRBJ2-5, is EAGVAQSPRYKIIEKRQSVAFWCNPISGHATLYWYQQILGQGPKLLIQFQNNGVVDDSQLPKDRFSAERLKGVDSTLKIQPAKLEDSAVYLCASSSRTDQETQYFGPGTRLLVL.

This clonotype was seen repeatedly, ten times or more. The CDR3 spells CASSLEQSNSPLHF. CDR3 DNA: TGTGCCAGCAGCTTAGAACAGTCTAATTCACCCCTCCACTTT. The chain combines TRBV11-3 with TRBJ1-6; the D is unclear. Trimming shortened V by 0 bases and J by 6 bases, and 6 bases separated the two germline ends. The germline CDR1 and CDR2 sequences are SGHNT and YENEEA. This CDR3 is 14 amino acids long.

This clonotype was counted at least ten times. The chain links TRBV5-1 to TRBJ1-6, with 9 bases aligning to TRBD1. J gave up 10 bases and V 0 bases, and 2 bases lay outside the gene matches. CDR3 length: 14 amino acids. Germline CDR1 is SGHRS and CDR2 is YFSETQ. CDR3 in DNA: TGCGCCAGCAGCTTGGGACAGGGGGAATCACCCCTCCACTTT. The encoded protein is CASSLGQGESPLHF. The full variable domain, rest sourced from reference TRBV5-1 and TRBJ1-6, is KAGVTQTPRYLIKTRGQQVTLSCSPISGHRSVSWYQQTPGQGLQFLFEYFSETQRNKGNFPGRFSGRQFSNSRSEMNVSTLELGDSALYLCASSLGQGESPLHFGNGTRLTVT.

Only a few counts were recorded for this clonotype. This chain links TRBV5-6 with TRBJ1-5; no clear D. This CDR3 has 14 amino acids. CDR1 is SGHDT, CDR2 YYEEEE, per germline. V was trimmed by 1 base and J by 4 bases, leaving 9 bases between them. CDR3 sequence (DNA): TGTGCCAGCAGCTTGAGCTGGGGTAATCAGCCCCAGCATTTT. This encodes CASSLSWGNQPQHF.

The chain carries TRBV7-2 and TRBJ2-3; maybe TRBD2 (7 bases). Germline V gene sequence: CDR1 SGHTA, CDR2 FQGNSA. This CDR3 spans 16 amino acids. The V end lost 5 bases, the J end lost 0 bases, and 15 bases lay between the germline ends. Here the CDR3 DNA reads TGTGCCAGCAGCCCGGCGGGGGCCGAAAGCACAGATACGCAGTATTTT. Protein sequence: CASSPAGAESTDTQYF.

This clonotype came up many times. The rearrangement links TRBV5-1 to TRBJ2-7; D not resolved. This CDR3 contains 15 residues. Germline assignment: CDR1 SGHRS and CDR2 YFSETQ. Trimming removed 4 bases at V and 0 bases at J, with 14 bases between. CDR3 bases: TGCGCCAGCAGCCCGACCAGACCAGGCTCCTACGAGCAGTACTTC. The encoded protein is CASSPTRPGSYEQYF.

This clonotype has ten or more counts. The rearrangement uses TRBV18 and TRBJ1-1; TRBD1 aligns across 9 bases. Germline-derived CDR1 and CDR2 are KGHSH and LQKENI. The CDR3 length is 14 residues. V lost 8 bases to trimming and J lost 0 bases; unmatched junction nucleotides: 4. The CDR3 region is CASGQGIMNTEAFF. The CDR3 nucleotides are TGTGCCAGCGGACAGGGGATCATGAACACTGAAGCTTTCTTT. Together with reference TRBV18 and TRBJ1-1, the CDR3 gives the full variable domain: NAGVMQNPRHLVRRRGQEARLRCSPMKGHSHVYWYRQLPEEGLKFMVYLQKENIIDESGMPKERFSAEFPKEGPSILRIQQVVRGDSAAYFCASGQGIMNTEAFFGQGTRLTVV.

This clonotype was recorded at least ten times. The rearrangement joins TRBV28 to TRBJ2-7, with D tentatively TRBD1 (7 bases). Germline CDR1 and CDR2: MDHEN and SYDVKM. Trimming cost V 5 bases and J 4 bases, with 24 bases left between them. The CDR3 totals 17 residues. CDR3: CASSGGAETGTFYEQYF. The CDR3 DNA sequence: TGTGCCAGCAGTGGAGGGGCCGAGACAGGGACCTTTTACGAGCAGTACTTC.

This clonotype was seen repeatedly, ten times or more. The CDR3 spells CSVRTAGANVLTF. The CDR3 coding sequence is TGCAGCGTTCGGACCGCTGGGGCCAACGTCCTGACTTTC. This sequence joins TRBV29-1 and TRBJ2-6; no reliable D call. Germline CDR1 and CDR2: SQVTM and ANQGSEA. The CDR3 covers 13 residues. Deletions cut 5 bases from V and 2 bases from J, with 7 bases between. Combining the CDR3 with reference TRBV29-1 and TRBJ2-6 gives the whole variable domain SAVISQKPSRDICQRGTSLTIQCQVDSQVTMMFWYRQQPGQSLTLIATANQGSEATYESGFVIDKFPISRPNLTFSTLTVSNMSPEDSSIYLCSVRTAGANVLTFGAGSRLTVL.

In this sample, this clonotype turned up many times. The chain combines TRBV12-3 or TRBV12-4 with TRBJ2-4; D gene unclear. The V end was cut by 3 bases, the J end by 0 bases, with 9 bases between. This CDR3 contains 15 residues. The CDR3 DNA reads TGTGCCAGCAGTTTTGCCCCGGCAGCCAAAAACATTCAGTACTTC. This translates into CASSFAPAAKNIQYF.

This clonotype came up many times. This sequence joins TRBV20-1 and TRBJ2-1, with 12 bases aligning to TRBD2. CDR3 size: 14 residues. Germline values: CDR1 DFQATT, CDR2 SNEGSKA (reference sequence). J gave up 4 bases and V 2 bases, and 0 bases lay outside the gene matches. The CDR3 sequence is CSARLAGGYNEQFF. The CDR3 coding sequence is TGCAGTGCTAGACTAGCGGGAGGGTACAATGAGCAGTTCTTC.

This sequence joins TRBV20-1 and TRBJ2-1; 12 positions match TRBD2. After removal of 3 bases from V and 9 bases from J, the junction contained 6 bases not matched to a gene. The CDR3 is 14 amino acids. Germline CDR1 is DFQATT and CDR2 is SNEGSKA (reference sequence). CDR3 sequence (DNA): TGCAGTGCTAGGACTAGCGGGAGCTTCAGTGAGCAGTTCTTC. Protein product: CSARTSGSFSEQFF.

The table lists this clonotype with many counts. The chain employs TRBV20-1 and TRBJ2-5; the D is unclear. The CDR3 is 11 amino acids. Germline lookup yields CDR1 DFQATT and CDR2 SNEGSKA (reference sequence). The V end was cut by 7 bases, the J end by 5 bases, with 11 bases between. CDR3 nucleotides: TGCAGTGAAAAAGTGGGCGAGACCCAGTACTTC. Translation gives CSEKVGETQYF.

This clonotype was recorded at least ten times. In DNA, the CDR3 is TGTGCCAGCAGGGTGGGGGATACGCAGTATTTT. Its translation is CASRVGDTQYF. This rearrangement joins TRBV7-8 to TRBJ2-3; D not resolved. The CDR3 extends over 11 amino acids. Trimming left V 6 bases short and J 6 bases short, with 7 bases between. CDR1 SGHVS and CDR2 FQNEAQ come from the germline V gene. Full variable domain (missing parts from reference TRBV7-8 and TRBJ2-3): GAGVSQSPRYKVAKRGQDVALRCDPISGHVSLFWYQQALGQGPEFLTYFQNEAQLDKSGLPSDRFFAERPEGSVSTLKIQRTQQEDSAVYLCASRVGDTQYFGPGTRLTVL.

This clonotype was recorded at least ten times. J is TRBJ2-7 and V is TRBV7-9; maybe TRBD2 (5 bases). V gave up 1 base and J gave up 2 bases, with 12 bases separating them. CDR1 is SEHNR and CDR2 is FQNEAQ in the germline V gene (reference sequence). CDR3 length: 15 amino acids. The CDR3 sequence is CASSLGSSNTYEQYF. CDR3 bases: TGTGCCAGCAGCTTAGGGTCTAGCAACACCTACGAGCAGTACTTC.

This clonotype was found many times. The gene calls are TRBV5-1 and TRBJ2-5, with 7 bases identical to TRBD2. Per germline, CDR1 SGHRS and CDR2 YFSETQ. V lost 0 bases and J lost 4; bases outside the gene matches: 3. The CDR3 length is 14 residues. As DNA, the CDR3 is TGCGCCAGCAGCTTGGCTGGACTAGTAGAGACCCAGTACTTC. Protein product: CASSLAGLVETQYF.

This clonotype appeared many times. The V and J genes are TRBV7-3 and TRBJ1-2; D is undetermined. V lost 4 bases and J 0 bases, leaving 6 bases between the germline ends. Looked up from germline, CDR1 is SGHTA and CDR2 is FQGTGA. This CDR3 comprises 13 residues. In nucleotides, the CDR3 is TGTGCCAGCAGCTCACAGCCTAACTATGGCTACACCTTC. Protein sequence: CASSSQPNYGYTF.